A selection of T cell receptor beta chains follows, all from one sample in a study of PD-L1 blockade in urothelial cancer. Profiled with immunoSEQ multiplex PCR; TCRdb holds only in-frame clones, not every one. Of roughly 40,000 clones in the sample, roughly 80% were seen once. The source material was PBMCs, sampled around atezolizumab (anti-PD-L1) treatment. The receptors here all came from a man in his 70s with urothelial cancer. The CDR3 runs from the conserved cysteine through the conserved F or W.

>TRBV11-1
CASSLGYLGQNYGYTF
>TRBV5-1
CASSASGGGGRTGELFF
>TRBV28
CATGTGGSYEQYF
>TRBV21-1
CASSITSTGDSTGDRNEQFF
>TRBV7-2
CASSLFREGYEQYF
>TRBV28
CASSSSPGRRFKAVNEQFF
>TRBV28
CASSLGLAGGPGTQYF
>TRBV6-5
CASSYSGTEYNEQFF
>TRBV2
CASRPGLLTYEQYF
>TRBV18
CASFPSGRETQYF
>TRBV5-1
CASSSTSTDTQYF
>TRBV7-9
CASSLGQGSSEAFF
>TRBV29-1
CSVEEGRAGNTIYF
>TRBV4-3
CASSQDSGQPQHF
>TRBV5-1
CASSLSGQGNTEAFF
>TRBV4-1
CASSQVDMLVYNEQFF
>TRBV27
CASSSVTSGFSGGANVLTF
>TRBV6-6
CASSHRDRGLNQPQHF
>TRBV5-1
CASSLGSEREAFF
>TRBV7-6
CASSLNPLAGHPWNEQFF
>TRBV6-6
CASSPPGRRPDTQYF
>TRBV19
CASSIRDRGYEQYF
>TRBV6-5
CASSYRRGTLNTEAFF
>TRBV15
CATINTAAAGNTEAFF
>TRBV27
CASSFGAGRGYTF
>TRBV6-1
CASSEALRTAANTGELFF
>TRBV19
CASSTSGLRGGEPQHF
>TRBV7-2
CASSFRLAGELSYEQYF
>TRBV6-4
CASSETGRNQPQHF
>TRBV4-3
CASSQDLTGGNLVEQYF
>TRBV27
CASSLWGSGGSPYEQYF
>TRBV6-6
CASKPPDSSYNEQFF
>TRBV7-2
CASSLTGFVSTEAFF
>TRBV18
CASSPSSGDTGELFF
>TRBV30
CAWSVSAANNSGANVLTF
>TRBV28
CASSAWTGSGNTIYF
>TRBV5-4
CASSPQGSSGNTIYF
>TRBV7-9
CASSLREGLNNEQFF
>TRBV7-9
CASSLGTGGRRSTEAFF
>TRBV5-1
CASSLPTGRYEQYF
>TRBV7-2
CASSLGSSSYNEQFF
>TRBV19
CASSISVSTDTQYF
>TRBV14
CASSQVQGYNEQFF
>TRBV4-3
CASSRDAGARGAQHF
>TRBV11-2
CASSLSDRGSYEQYF